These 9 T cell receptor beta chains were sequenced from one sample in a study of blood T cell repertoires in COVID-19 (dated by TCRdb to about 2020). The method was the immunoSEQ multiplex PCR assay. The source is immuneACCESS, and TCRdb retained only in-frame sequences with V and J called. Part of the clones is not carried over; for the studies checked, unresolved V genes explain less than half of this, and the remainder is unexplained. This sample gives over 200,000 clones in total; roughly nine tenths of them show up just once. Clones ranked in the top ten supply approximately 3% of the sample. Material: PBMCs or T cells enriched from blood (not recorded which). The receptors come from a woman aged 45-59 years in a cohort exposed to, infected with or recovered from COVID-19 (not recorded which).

This CDR3 is CASSFSRTSGGNTDTQYF. The CDR3 region has the DNA TGTGCCAGCAGTTTTTCCCGGACTAGCGGGGGGAACACAGATACGCAGTATTTT. J is TRBJ2-3 and V is TRBV28, with 14 bases matching TRBD2. Germline loops: CDR1 MDHEN, CDR2 SYDVKM. Trimming cost V 3 bases and J 2 bases; bases outside gene matches: 7. The CDR3 spans 18 residues. The whole variable domain, remainder taken from reference TRBV28 and TRBJ2-3, is DVKVTQSSRYLVKRTGEKVFLECVQDMDHENMFWYRQDPGLGLRLIYFSYDVKMKEKGDIPEGYSVSREKKERFSLILESASTNQTSMYLCASSFSRTSGGNTDTQYFGPGTRLTVL.

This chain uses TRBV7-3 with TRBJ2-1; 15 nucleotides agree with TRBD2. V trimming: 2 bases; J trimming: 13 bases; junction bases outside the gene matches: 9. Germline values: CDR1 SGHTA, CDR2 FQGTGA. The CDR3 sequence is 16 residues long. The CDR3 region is CASSLDVPGLAGGQFF. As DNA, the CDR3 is TGTGCCAGCAGCTTAGATGTTCCGGGACTAGCGGGGGGCCAGTTCTTC.

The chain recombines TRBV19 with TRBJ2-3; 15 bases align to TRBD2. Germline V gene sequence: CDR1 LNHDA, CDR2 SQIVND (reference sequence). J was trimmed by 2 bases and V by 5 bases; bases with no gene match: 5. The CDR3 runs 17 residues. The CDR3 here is CASSPGTSGGITDTQYF. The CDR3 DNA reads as TGTGCCAGTAGTCCTGGGACTAGCGGGGGGATCACAGATACGCAGTATTTT.

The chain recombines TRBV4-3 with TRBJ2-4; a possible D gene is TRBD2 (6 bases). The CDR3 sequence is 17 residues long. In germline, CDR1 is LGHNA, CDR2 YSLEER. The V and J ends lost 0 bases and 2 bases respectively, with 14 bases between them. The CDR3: CASSQEAGTQTKNIQYF. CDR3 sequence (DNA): TGCGCCAGCAGCCAAGAGGCGGGGACTCAAACCAAAAACATTCAGTACTTC.

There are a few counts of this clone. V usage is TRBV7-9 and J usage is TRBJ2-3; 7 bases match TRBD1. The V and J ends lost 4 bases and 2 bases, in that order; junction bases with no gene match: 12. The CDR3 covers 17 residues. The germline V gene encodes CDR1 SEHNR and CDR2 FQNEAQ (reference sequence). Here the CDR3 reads CASSSRVGRGITDTQYF. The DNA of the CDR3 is TGTGCCAGCAGCTCCCGGGTGGGCAGGGGGATCACAGATACGCAGTATTTT.

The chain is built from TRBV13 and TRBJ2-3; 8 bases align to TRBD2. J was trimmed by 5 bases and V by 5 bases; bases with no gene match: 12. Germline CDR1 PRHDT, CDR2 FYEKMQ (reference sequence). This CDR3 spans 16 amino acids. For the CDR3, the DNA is TGTGCCAGCAGCCCTACCGGGGAGCGGGGGAGAGATACGCAGTATTTT. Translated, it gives CASSPTGERGRDTQYF.

The CDR3 DNA is TGCGCCAGCAGCCAAGAACTAGCGGGGGGCCACGCCCAAGAGACCCAGTACTTC. This sequence encodes CASSQELAGGHAQETQYF. The V and J genes are TRBV4-3 and TRBJ2-5; 12 nucleotides align to TRBD2. The V gene end was trimmed by 0 bases and the J gene end by 1 base; junction bases not matched to a gene: 6. Germline assignment: CDR1 LGHNA and CDR2 YSLEER. The CDR3 is made up of 18 amino acids.

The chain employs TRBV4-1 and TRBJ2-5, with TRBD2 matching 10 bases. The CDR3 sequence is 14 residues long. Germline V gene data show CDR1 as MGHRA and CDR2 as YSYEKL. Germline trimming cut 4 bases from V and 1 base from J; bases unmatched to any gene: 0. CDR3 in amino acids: CASSRTSGQETQYF. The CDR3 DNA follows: TGCGCCAGCAGCCGGACTAGCGGCCAAGAGACCCAGTACTTC.

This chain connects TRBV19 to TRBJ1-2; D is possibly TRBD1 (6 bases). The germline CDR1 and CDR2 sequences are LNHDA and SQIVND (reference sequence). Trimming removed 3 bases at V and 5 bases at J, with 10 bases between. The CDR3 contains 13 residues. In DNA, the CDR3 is TGTGCCAGTAGTATCGACAGGAGGTATGGCTACACCTTC. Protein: CASSIDRRYGYTF.